The clone carrying this T cell receptor (beta chain) was recorded once. Original handling: Estimation of nucleated cell counts was performed using reference gene primer amplification. Only in-frame clones appear in the TCRdb table, and some are missing; sequencing was by immunoSEQ multiplex PCR. The V and J calls and clone size come from that table; D and trimming were worked out from the DNA. The sample holds tens of thousands of clones; 75% to 80% are singletons and the top ten take over 2%. The record originates from a study of blood T cell repertoires in COVID-19. Study-wide background: The samples span acute and convalescent COVID-19 from the United States, Italy and Spain.

Followed longitudinally, the Seattle patients had been enrolled during active infection. The sample taken for sequencing was peripheral blood. This clonotype originated in a man aged 65 to 79 with COVID-19, enrolled during active disease.

Here the CDR3 DNA reads TGTGCCAGCTCACCTGGGCTAGCGGGAGGAATAGATACGCAGTATTTT. Protein: CASSPGLAGGIDTQYF. The chain is built from TRBV18 and TRBJ2-3, with TRBD2 matching over 11 bases. Germline CDR1 is KGHSH and CDR2 is LQKENI. The CDR3 has 16 amino acids. Trimming cost V 3 bases and J 5 bases; bases outside gene matches: 7.